The rows below give T cell receptor beta chains drawn from one sample of a study of T-cell memory formation after mild COVID-19. Via MiXCR, TCRdb re-called the 5' RACE reads, giving one row per CDR3 protein. The sample lists about 560,000 distinct CDR3 sequences, 20% to 25% occurring once. Sequences were obtained from PBMCs or a T cell subset sorted from them (not recorded which). Receptors originate from an adult woman who had mild COVID-19 (a few samples of this study predate the infection). Cell type and time point are not known. Both conserved end residues are part of each CDR3. D genes are given only for firm matches. The size entry is marked missing in some rows and otherwise reads once, few, many or a size class.

clone_size j_call v_call d_call cdr3_aa cdr3_nt
- TRBJ1-2 TRBV5-1 TRBD1 CASSSGQGKYGYTF TGCGCCAGCAGCTCGGGACAGGGGAAGTATGGCTACACCTTC
few TRBJ1-2 TRBV19 - CASSIGQIYGYTF TGTGCCAGTAGTATAGGCCAGATCTATGGCTACACCTTC
- TRBJ2-1 TRBV15 - CATSAGTPIYNEQFF TGTGCCACCAGCGCCGGGACTCCCATCTACAATGAGCAGTTCTTC
many TRBJ2-1 TRBV12-3/TRBV12-4 - CASSFGGGHNEQFF TGTGCCAGCAGTTTTGGGGGAGGTCACAATGAGCAGTTCTTC
- TRBJ2-7 TRBV16 - CASSQSAGSAYEQYF TGTGCCAGCAGCCAATCGGCGGGTTCGGCCTACGAGCAGTACTTC
- TRBJ2-1 TRBV27 TRBD1 CASSPRGTGRNEQFF TGTGCCAGCAGTCCGCGCGGGACAGGCCGGAATGAGCAGTTCTTC
few TRBJ2-1 TRBV7-9 - CASSAPGGLPNEQFF TGTGCCAGCAGCGCCCCTGGGGGGCTGCCCAATGAGCAGTTCTTC
few TRBJ2-5 TRBV7-2 - CASSWGASKETQYF TGTGCCAGCAGCTGGGGGGCGAGCAAAGAGACCCAGTACTTC
- TRBJ1-1 TRBV4-2 - CASSQDMEGSGTEAFF TGTGCCAGCAGCCAAGATATGGAGGGATCGGGCACTGAAGCTTTCTTT
- TRBJ2-3 TRBV6-4 - CASSDSSSVRTDTQYF TGTGCCAGCAGTGACTCCTCCAGCGTTAGGACAGATACGCAGTATTTT
few TRBJ2-3 TRBV7-6 - CASSLQPEEVNTQYF TGTGCCAGCAGCTTACAGCCGGAAGAGGTGAATACGCAGTATTTT
- TRBJ2-7 TRBV29-1 TRBD1 CSVPGQGGYEQYF TGCAGCGTTCCGGGACAGGGAGGGTACGAGCAGTACTTC
few TRBJ1-1 TRBV2 TRBD1 CASRISGTENTEAFF TGTGCCAGCAGAATCTCCGGGACAGAGAACACTGAAGCTTTCTTT
- TRBJ2-3 TRBV2 TRBD1 CASNRDSFTDTQYF TGTGCCAGCAATCGGGACAGCTTCACAGATACGCAGTATTTT
- TRBJ2-7 TRBV5-6 - CASSGLGESYEQYF TGTGCCAGCAGCGGCCTCGGGGAGTCCTACGAGCAGTACTTC
- TRBJ1-5 TRBV6-6 - CASSSGEEMRNQPQHF TGTGCCAGCAGCAGCGGAGAAGAGATGCGCAATCAGCCCCAGCATTTT
- TRBJ2-7 TRBV20-1 - CSARPRQDYEQYF TGCAGTGCTAGACCTCGACAGGACTACGAGCAGTACTTC
- TRBJ1-6 TRBV7-6 - CASSLERDLNSPLHF TGTGCCAGCAGCTTAGAACGGGATCTTAATTCACCCCTCCACTTT
- TRBJ1-1 TRBV29-1 - CSASNTEAFF TGCAGCGCTTCGAACACTGAAGCTTTCTTT
- TRBJ2-7 TRBV6-2/TRBV6-3 - CASSYSGPTSEQYF TGTGCCAGCAGTTACTCAGGCCCAACTAGCGAGCAGTACTTC
- TRBJ1-2 TRBV5-1 - CASSSVTAGDGYTF TGCGCCAGCAGCTCCGTGACAGCCGGGGATGGCTACACCTTC
- TRBJ2-1 TRBV10-2 - CASSTERAYNEQFF TGCGCCTCATCTACGGAGCGCGCCTACAATGAGCAGTTCTTC
- TRBJ1-2 TRBV20-1 - CSARRAEYGYTF TGCAGTGCTAGGCGGGCAGAGTATGGCTACACCTTC
few TRBJ2-2 TRBV29-1 - CSVEDQRSAGELFF TGCAGCGTTGAAGATCAAAGGTCGGCCGGGGAGCTGTTTTTT
few TRBJ1-5 TRBV7-9 TRBD1 CASSLWDRGSNQPQHF TGTGCCAGCAGCTTATGGGACAGGGGGAGCAATCAGCCCCAGCATTTT
- TRBJ2-1 TRBV20-1 - CSVPKREFAHAEQLF TGCAGTGTCCCCAAACGGGAGTTTGCGCACGCTGAGCAGTTATTC
few TRBJ2-7 TRBV3-1 - CASSQDPRSYEQYF TGTGCCAGCAGCCAAGACCCTAGGAGTTACGAGCAGTACTTC
few TRBJ1-2 TRBV6-5 TRBD1 CASSTGTEIYGYTF TGTGCCAGCAGCACCGGGACAGAGATCTATGGCTACACCTTC
few TRBJ1-2 TRBV12-3/TRBV12-4 - CASSLQAYGYTF TGTGCCAGCAGTTTACAGGCCTATGGCTACACCTTC
- TRBJ1-2 TRBV12-3/TRBV12-4 TRBD1 CASSLTNIGQGDGYTF TGTGCCAGCAGTCTGACAAATATAGGACAGGGAGATGGCTACACCTTC
- TRBJ1-4 TRBV25-1 - CASSAVTIQGSNEKLFF TGTGCCAGCAGCGCCGTCACCATACAGGGATCTAATGAAAAACTGTTTTTT
- TRBJ2-7 TRBV6-5 - CASSYEGVWGSYEQYF TGTGCCAGCAGTTACGAGGGGGTTTGGGGCTCCTACGAGCAGTACTTC